Reported below is one T cell receptor (beta chain). The antigen is undetermined. The CDR3 sequence is 16 residues long. These data originate in a study of T cell responses to AZD1222 COVID-19 vaccine. Notes on the study in general: Spike-wide vaccine-associated CD4 TCRs dominated at 160-218 and 743-854.

Sequencing was performed with immunoSEQ multiplex PCR; in TCRdb, only in-frame clones are kept and a portion is missing. This repertoire shows approximately 200,000 clones, 90% to 95% found once; its top ten account for around 3%. The TCR was taken from an adult who received the AZD1222 COVID-19 vaccine. Here the sequenced sample was peripheral blood, taken 28 days after the second AZD1222 dose. This chain uses TRBV21-1 with TRBJ2-3; TRBD1, the table's D call, lacks a check against the DNA. TRBV21-1 is labeled a pseudogene. The CDR3 reads CASSKGRDNSTDTQYF. The CDR3 region has the DNA TGTGCCAGCAGCAAAGGCCGGGACAACAGCACAGATACGCAGTATTTT.